The 5 T cell receptor beta chains listed next were all sequenced from one sample in a study of monozygotic twins with inflammatory bowel disease. TCRdb re-analyzed the 5' RACE reads; it lists each CDR3 protein once, without DNA. Reported are 400,000 or so distinct CDR3 sequences; the ten largest clones contain 2.4%. Sequenced: blood. These receptor sequences come from a human donor with ulcerative colitis or Crohn's disease, or a healthy co-twin of an affected twin (not recorded which).

CDR3 sequence: CASSGTGTSARGEQFF. J is TRBJ2-1 and V is TRBV5-1; checking the TCRdb D call of TRBD2 is not possible without DNA. In germline, CDR1 is SGHRS, CDR2 YFSETQ. The CDR3 runs 16 residues.

The chain is built from TRBV2 and TRBJ2-1; TCRdb names TRBD1, which stays unverified in the absence of DNA. Per germline, CDR1 SNHLY and CDR2 FYNNEI. This CDR3 has 12 residues. The CDR3 sequence: CASRGGGNEQFF. Combining the CDR3 with reference TRBV2 and TRBJ2-1 gives the whole variable domain EPEVTQTPSHQVTQMGQEVILRCVPISNHLYFYWYRQILGQKVEFLVSFYNNEISEKSEIFDDQFSVERPDGSNFTLKIRSTKLEDSAMYFCASRGGGNEQFFGPGTRLTVL.

J is TRBJ1-1 and V is TRBV12-3 or TRBV12-4. The CDR3 spans 12 residues. CDR3: CASSSRVRGAFF.

The chain couples TRBV5-1 to TRBJ1-1; absent DNA, TCRdb's TRBD1 call cannot be checked. Looked up from germline, CDR1 is SGHRS and CDR2 is YFSETQ. The CDR3 is made up of 14 amino acids. CDR3 sequence reads: CASSVDRPGTEAFF.

This chain uses TRBV20-1 with TRBJ2-7; TCRdb picks TRBD2, but there is no DNA to check that call. CDR1 and CDR2 from the germline V gene are DFQATT and SNEGSKA (reference sequence). The CDR3 covers 14 residues. CDR3 protein: CSALDGRYSYEQYF.